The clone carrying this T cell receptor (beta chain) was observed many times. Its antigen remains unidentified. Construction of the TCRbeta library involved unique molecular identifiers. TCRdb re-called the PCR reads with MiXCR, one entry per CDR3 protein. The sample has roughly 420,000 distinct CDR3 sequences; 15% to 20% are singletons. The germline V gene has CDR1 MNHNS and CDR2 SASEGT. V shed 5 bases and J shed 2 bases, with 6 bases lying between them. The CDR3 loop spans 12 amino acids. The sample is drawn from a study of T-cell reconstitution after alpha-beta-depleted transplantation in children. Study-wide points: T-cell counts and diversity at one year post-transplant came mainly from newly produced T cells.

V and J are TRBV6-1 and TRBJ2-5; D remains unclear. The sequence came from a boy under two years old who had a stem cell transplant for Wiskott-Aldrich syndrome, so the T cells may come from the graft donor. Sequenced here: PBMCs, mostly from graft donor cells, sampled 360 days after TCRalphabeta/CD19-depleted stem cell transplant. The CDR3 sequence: CASSWIQETQYF. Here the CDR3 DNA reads TGTGCCAGCAGTTGGATTCAAGAGACCCAGTACTTC.